This T cell receptor (beta chain) was observed in a study of CD8+CD57+ T cells in acquired aplastic anemia. This clonotype was counted many times. What it recognizes is unknown. The authors sequenced patients whose flow cytometry had shown CD8+CD57+ cell expansion. Every patient presented with severe acquired aplastic anemia. V was shortened by 4 bases and J by 3 bases, with 13 bases between the two germline ends. Germline V gene data show CDR1 as SGDLS and CDR2 as YYNGEE. The length of the CDR3 is 14 residues. Using genomic DNA as the template, TCR beta VDJ and CDR3 profiling was carried out. Using its own MiXCR run on the reads, TCRdb lists one record per CDR3 protein. There are 200,000 to 250,000 distinct CDR3 sequences in the sample; around 49% occur only once, and about 20% lies in the top ten. Findings and caveats of the study: Both patients and controls carried the same twenty-nine CD8+ CDR3 sequences. Patients showed no significant difference from controls in CD8+ Simpson's diversity.

The J gene is TRBJ1-2, the V gene TRBV9; D unclear. The sequencing input was sorted CD4+, CD8+, or CD8+CD57+ T cells (not recorded which) from PBMCs. This sequence originates from a human donor with aplastic anemia. The CDR3 sequence is CASSLPGNYYGYTF. CDR3 in DNA: TGTGCCAGCAGCCTCCCTGGGAACTACTATGGCTACACCTTC.